This entry lists 8 T cell receptor beta chains sequenced from one sample in a study of CD8 T cells in Susac syndrome. The authors reverse transcribed about 0.5 to 1 ug RNA with random hexamers. TCRdb redid the calling of the immunoSEQ multiplex PCR reads with MiXCR, one entry per CDR3 protein. The sample contains roughly 140,000 distinct CDR3 sequences, just under 97% of which appear only once. Sequencing was done on a sample of CD8+ T cells from PBMCs. The receptors shown here come from a human donor with multiple sclerosis.

CDR3 sequence (DNA): TGTGCCAGCAGCGTCCAGGGGGATAACTATGGCTACACCTTC. Translated: CASSVQGDNYGYTF. The chain employs TRBV9 and TRBJ1-2; TRBD1 agrees at 7 bases. The V segment lost 2 bases and the J segment 1 base; nucleotides outside the gene matches: 2. The CDR3 contains 14 residues. Per the germline V gene, CDR1 is SGDLS and CDR2 is YYNGEE.

V gene TRBV7-3 combines with J gene TRBJ1-1; D may be TRBD1 (5 bases). CDR1 SGHTA and CDR2 FQGTGA come from the germline V gene. The CDR3 totals 15 residues. Trimming removed 5 bases at V and 3 bases at J, with 16 bases between. The CDR3, as DNA: TGTGCCAGCAGCCCAAGGCAGGGTCCCTACACTGAAGCTTTCTTT. Protein product: CASSPRQGPYTEAFF.

CDR3 sequence (DNA): TGCGCCAGCAGCTTGAGTCGCGGGGGGGCCTACAATGAGCAGTTCTTC. Translation: CASSLSRGGAYNEQFF. V and J are TRBV5-1 and TRBJ2-1; 9 bases align to TRBD2. The CDR3 has 16 amino acids. Germline CDR1 reads SGHRS; CDR2 reads YFSETQ. V dropped 1 base and J dropped 2; count of bases not matched to a gene: 4.

The chain combines TRBV20-1 with TRBJ2-7; D may be TRBD2 (7 bases). V gave up 3 bases and J gave up 4 bases, with 13 bases separating them. The V gene's germline CDR1 is DFQATT and CDR2 SNEGSKA (reference sequence). The CDR3 consists of 13 residues. The CDR3 protein is CSARRGPGYEQYF. The CDR3 DNA sequence: TGCAGTGCTAGGCGGGGGCCGGGGTACGAGCAGTACTTC.

The chain joins TRBV20-1 to TRBJ1-1; no firm D call. The CDR3 has 11 amino acids. Trimming stripped 5 bases from V and 4 bases from J, with 8 bases between. Germline V gives CDR1 DFQATT, CDR2 SNEGSKA (reference sequence). The CDR3 sequence: CSALRGTEAFF. For the CDR3, the DNA is TGCAGTGCTCTCCGGGGCACTGAAGCTTTCTTT.

The chain joins TRBV7-6 to TRBJ2-5; D not resolved. The CDR3 contains 13 residues. The V gene's germline CDR1 is SGHVS and CDR2 FNYEAQ. Deletions cut 2 bases from V and 7 bases from J, with 11 bases between. CDR3 protein: CASSLSESRTQYF. Here the CDR3 DNA reads TGTGCCAGCAGCTTATCCGAGAGTCGGACCCAGTACTTC.

The V call is TRBV27, the J call TRBJ2-3; 8 nucleotides agree with TRBD2. Germline loops: CDR1 MNHEY, CDR2 SMNVEV (reference sequence). The CDR3 runs 15 residues. V lost 5 bases and J lost 1; bases outside the gene matches: 5. The CDR3 reads CASSPTSEGTDTQYF. CDR3 DNA sequence: TGTGCCAGCAGTCCGACTAGCGAAGGCACAGATACGCAGTATTTT.

The chain uses TRBV5-6 and TRBJ2-3; 9 positions match TRBD2. Per germline, CDR1 SGHDT and CDR2 YYEEEE. This CDR3 region has 15 residues. The J segment lost 11 bases and the V segment lost 0 bases, leaving 10 bases of the junction unmatched. CDR3 sequence: CASSLDGSGGPLQYF. The CDR3 DNA reads as TGTGCCAGCAGCTTGGATGGTAGCGGGGGACCCTTGCAGTATTTT.